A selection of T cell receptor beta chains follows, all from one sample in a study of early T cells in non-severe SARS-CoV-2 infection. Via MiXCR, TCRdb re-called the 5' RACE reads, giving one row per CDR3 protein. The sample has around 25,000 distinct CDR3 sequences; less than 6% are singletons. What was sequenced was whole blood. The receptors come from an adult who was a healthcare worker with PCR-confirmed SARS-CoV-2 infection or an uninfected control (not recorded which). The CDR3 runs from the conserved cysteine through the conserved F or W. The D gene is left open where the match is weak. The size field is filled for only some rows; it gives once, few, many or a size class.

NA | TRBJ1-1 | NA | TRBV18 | TGTGCCAGCTCACCGGGCAAGATGAACACTGAAGCTTTCTTT | CASSPGKMNTEAFF
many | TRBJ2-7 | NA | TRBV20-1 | TGCAGTGCTAGTTGGGGCGAGCAGTACTTC | CSASWGEQYF
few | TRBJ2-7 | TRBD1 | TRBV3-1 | TGTGCCAGCAGCTCTGCCGGGACAGGTTCCTACGAGCAGTACTTC | CASSSAGTGSYEQYF
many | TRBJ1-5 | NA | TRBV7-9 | TGTGCCAGCAGCCCTGCCGGGGGGAGGATTCAGCCCCAGCATTTT | CASSPAGGRIQPQHF
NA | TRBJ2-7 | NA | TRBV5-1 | TGCGCCAGCAGCTTGGGCAGTTGGGGCTTCGAGCAGTACTTC | CASSLGSWGFEQYF
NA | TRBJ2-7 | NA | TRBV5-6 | TGTGCCAGCAGCTTGGGACAGGGAGGGGGCTACGAGCAGTACTTC | CASSLGQGGGYEQYF
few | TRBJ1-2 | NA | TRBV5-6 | TGTGCCAGCAGCTTGGCAGGGGCTAGCTGGGTAAAGAACTATGGCTACACCTTC | CASSLAGASWVKNYGYTF
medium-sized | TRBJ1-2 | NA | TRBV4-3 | TGCGCCAGCAGCCAAGTTTGGGGAGCTAACTATGGCTACACCTTC | CASSQVWGANYGYTF
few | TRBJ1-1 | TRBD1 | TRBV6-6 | TGTGCCAGCAGTTACCCCGGACAGGGCTACACTGAAGCTTTCTTT | CASSYPGQGYTEAFF
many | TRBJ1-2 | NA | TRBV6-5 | TGTGCCAGCAGTTTAGGACGGGTGGGGTATGGCTACACCTTC | CASSLGRVGYGYTF
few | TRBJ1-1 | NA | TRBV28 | TGTGCCAGCAGTGACCCTGGGTCTAACACTGAAGCTTTCTTT | CASSDPGSNTEAFF
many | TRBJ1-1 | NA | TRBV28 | TGTGCCAGCAGTCTACCCCAGTCAACGAACACTGAAGCTTTCTTT | CASSLPQSTNTEAFF
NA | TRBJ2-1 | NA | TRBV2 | TGTGCCAGCAGTCTAGACCTCTTTGGAAATGAGCAGTTCTTC | CASSLDLFGNEQFF
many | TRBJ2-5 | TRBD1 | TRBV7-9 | TGTGCCAGCAGCCACAAGCCGGGACAGGGTCCGATCGGGGGCCGAGAGACCCAGTACTTC | CASSHKPGQGPIGGRETQYF
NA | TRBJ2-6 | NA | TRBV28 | TGTGCCAGCAGTCTGCTCTCTGGGGCCAACGTCCTGACTTTC | CASSLLSGANVLTF
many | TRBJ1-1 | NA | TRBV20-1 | TGCAGTGCTAGAGATCATGCAGAGACCACTGAAGCTTTCTTT | CSARDHAETTEAFF
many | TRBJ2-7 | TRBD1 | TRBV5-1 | TGCGCCGGCTCCGACGGGACAGGGCCCCCCTACGAGCAGTACTTC | CAGSDGTGPPYEQYF
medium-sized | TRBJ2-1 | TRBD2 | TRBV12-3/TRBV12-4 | TGTGCCAGCAGTTTAGCTAGCGGGGTAGGCAATGAGCAGTTCTTC | CASSLASGVGNEQFF
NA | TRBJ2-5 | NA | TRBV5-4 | TGTGCCAGCAGCTTTCCGGGGCGAGAAGAGACCCAGTACTTC | CASSFPGREETQYF
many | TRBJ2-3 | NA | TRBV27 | TGTGCCAGCAGTTTGAAGTATTGGGGGGGCACAGATACGCAGTATTTT | CASSLKYWGGTDTQYF
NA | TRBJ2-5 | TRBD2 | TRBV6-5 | TGTGCCAGCAGTTACCAGGCGGGGGGTAAAGAGACCCAGTACTTC | CASSYQAGGKETQYF
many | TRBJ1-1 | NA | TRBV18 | TGTGCCAGCTCACAACAGGGCACTGAAGCTTTCTTT | CASSQQGTEAFF
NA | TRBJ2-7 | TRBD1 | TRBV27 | TGTGCCAGCAGTCTACAGGGGAGACACATTTACGAGCAGTACTTC | CASSLQGRHIYEQYF
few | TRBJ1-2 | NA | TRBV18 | TGTGCCAGCTCACCACTTTTAGCGGGGGATGGCTACACCTTC | CASSPLLAGDGYTF
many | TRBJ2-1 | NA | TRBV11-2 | TGTGCCAGCAGCTTACGGACCTCCTACAATGAGCAGTTCTTC | CASSLRTSYNEQFF
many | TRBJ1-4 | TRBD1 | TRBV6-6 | TGTGCCAGCACACCGGGACAGGGTTATGAAAAACTGTTTTTT | CASTPGQGYEKLFF
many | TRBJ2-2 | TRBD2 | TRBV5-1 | TGCGCCAGCAGCAGAGACAGGTGGACTAGCGGGAACACCGGGGAGCTGTTTTTT | CASSRDRWTSGNTGELFF
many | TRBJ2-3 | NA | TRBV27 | TGTGCCAGCAGTCCCGGGACACTTACAGATACGCAGTATTTT | CASSPGTLTDTQYF
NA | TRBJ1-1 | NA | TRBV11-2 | TGTGCCAGCAGCTTAGTTAGAGGGGAGCATGAAGCTTTCTTT | CASSLVRGEHEAFF
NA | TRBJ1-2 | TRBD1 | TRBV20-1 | TGCAGTGCTAGAGATCTGACAGGGGATGTTAGCTACACCTTC | CSARDLTGDVSYTF
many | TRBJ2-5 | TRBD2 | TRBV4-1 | TGCGCCGGACTCACTAGCGGGGGTTCCCAAGAGACCCAGTACTTC | CAGLTSGGSQETQYF
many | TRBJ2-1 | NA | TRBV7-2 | TGTGCCAGCAGCTTGGGGGTAAATGAGCAGTTCTTC | CASSLGVNEQFF
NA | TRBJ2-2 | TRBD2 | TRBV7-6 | TGTGCCAGCAGCCTACCCCAGCTAGCGGGGGCGATCACCGGGGAGCTGTTTTTT | CASSLPQLAGAITGELFF
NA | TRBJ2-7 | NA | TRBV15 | TGTGCCACCAGCAGAGATCCCCGCGGGGCAGTTTACGAGCAGTACTTC | CATSRDPRGAVYEQYF
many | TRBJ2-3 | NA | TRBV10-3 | TGTGCCATCAGTGAGGCGGCACGGGATACGCAGTATTTT | CAISEAARDTQYF
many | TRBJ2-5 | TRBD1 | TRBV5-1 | TGCGCCAGCAGCTTCCCCGGGACAGTCCAAGAGACCCAGTACTTC | CASSFPGTVQETQYF
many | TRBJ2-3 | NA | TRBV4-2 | TGTGCCAGCAGCCAGGGCACTAGCCCCGGTACGCAGTATTTT | CASSQGTSPGTQYF
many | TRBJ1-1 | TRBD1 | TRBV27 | TGTGCCAGCAGTCCAAGGACAGGACACACTGAAGCTTTCTTT | CASSPRTGHTEAFF
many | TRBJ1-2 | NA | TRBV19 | TGTGCCAGTAGTATAGGGGGGACGGCGAACTATGGCTACACCTTC | CASSIGGTANYGYTF
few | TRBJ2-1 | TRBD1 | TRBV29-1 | TGCAGCGGTTTAAATTGGGACAGTTCGAACAATGAGCAGTTCTTC | CSGLNWDSSNNEQFF
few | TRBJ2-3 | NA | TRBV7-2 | TGTGCCAGCAGCACCCAACAGGGATCCACAGATACGCAGTATTTT | CASSTQQGSTDTQYF
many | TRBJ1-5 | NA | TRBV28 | TGTGCCAGCAGTCAGACTCCCGGCCAGGTTGTGACGCCCCAGCATTTT | CASSQTPGQVVTPQHF
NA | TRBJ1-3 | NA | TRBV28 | TGTGCCAGCAGTTTTATAGCGAACTCTGAAAACACCATATATTTT | CASSFIANSENTIYF
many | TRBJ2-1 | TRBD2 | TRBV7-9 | TGTGCCAGCAGCTTAGGAGCGGGGGACTACAATGAGCAGTTCTTC | CASSLGAGDYNEQFF
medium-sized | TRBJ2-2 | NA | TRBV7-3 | TGTGCCAGCAGCCCACTAGTACCCCGAGACACCGGGGAGCTGTTTTTT | CASSPLVPRDTGELFF
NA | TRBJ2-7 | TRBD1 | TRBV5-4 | TGTGCCAGCAGCTCAGGACAGGGTTACGAGCAGTACTTC | CASSSGQGYEQYF
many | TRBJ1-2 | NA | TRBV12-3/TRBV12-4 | TGTGCCAGCAGCGATACGTTAAATAGCGGCTACACCTTC | CASSDTLNSGYTF
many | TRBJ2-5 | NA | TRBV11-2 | TGTGCCAGCAGCTTAACAGAGACCCAGTACTTC | CASSLTETQYF
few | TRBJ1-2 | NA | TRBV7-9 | TGTGCCAGCAGCTTATTACAGCCAAACTATGGCTACACCTTC | CASSLLQPNYGYTF
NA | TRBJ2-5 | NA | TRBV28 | TGTGCCAGCAGGACTCGGGGGCGGGAGACCCAGTACTTC | CASRTRGRETQYF